These 19 T cell receptor beta chains originate from one sample sequenced in a study of T cell responses to AZD1222 COVID-19 vaccine. Repertoires were generated with immunoSEQ multiplex PCR, while TCRdb's copy carries only in-frame clones and drops some. Of 180,000 or so clones listed, approximately 89% are singletons. The starting material was peripheral blood, obtained 28 days after the second AZD1222 dose. The source is an adult who received the AZD1222 COVID-19 vaccine.

The chain is built from TRBV11-3 and TRBJ2-5; D is undetermined. Looked up from germline, CDR1 is SGHNT and CDR2 is YENEEA. The length of the CDR3 is 16 residues. V was trimmed by 4 bases and J by 5 bases, leaving 20 bases between them. The CDR3 DNA reads TGTGCCAGCAGCTCCCACAGTGGGGAAGGAGTGGAGACCCAGTACTTC. It specifies CASSSHSGEGVETQYF.

This clone was seen only once. J is TRBJ2-7 and V is TRBV11-2; D may correspond to TRBD1 or TRBD2 (5 bases each). Germline CDR1 is SGHAT and CDR2 is FQNNGV. Deletions cut 1 base from V and 1 base from J, with 14 bases between. The CDR3 covers 16 residues. CDR3 in DNA: TGTGCCAGCAGCTTAGTTTCCGGGGCCGGATCCTACGAGCAGTACTTC. Its protein is CASSLVSGAGSYEQYF.

This clone turned up a few times. This sequence joins TRBV5-1 and TRBJ2-1; 7 bases are a match to TRBD2. V was clipped by 5 bases and J by 5 bases; unmatched bases: 10. The CDR3 has 15 residues. The V gene's germline CDR1 is SGHRS and CDR2 YFSETQ. The CDR3 spells CASRAAGVTHNEQFF. CDR3 bases: TGCGCCAGCAGGGCGGCGGGAGTGACCCACAATGAGCAGTTCTTC. Using reference TRBV5-1 and TRBJ2-1 for the parts outside the CDR3, the full variable domain is KAGVTQTPRYLIKTRGQQVTLSCSPISGHRSVSWYQQTPGQGLQFLFEYFSETQRNKGNFPGRFSGRQFSNSRSEMNVSTLELGDSALYLCASRAAGVTHNEQFFGPGTRLTVL.

This chain connects TRBV30 to TRBJ2-3, with a tentative D call TRBD2 (6 bases). Germline CDR1 is GTSNPN and CDR2 is SVGIG (reference sequence). With 7 bases removed from V and 0 bases from J, the gap between germline ends came to 17 bases. The CDR3 spans 15 residues. The CDR3 loop is CAFSRAGASTDTQYF. CDR3 DNA sequence: TGTGCCTTTTCCAGAGCGGGCGCTAGCACAGATACGCAGTATTTT.

The gene calls are TRBV2 and TRBJ1-3; tentatively, D is TRBD1 (5 bases). The V gene lost 9 bases and the J gene lost 15 bases, with 24 bases spanning the gap. CDR1 SNHLY and CDR2 FYNNEI come from the germline V gene. The CDR3 consists of 13 residues. CDR3 residues: CASTATQASLEYF. CDR3 bases: TGTGCCAGTACAGCGACACAGGCGAGTCTAGAATATTTT.

The chain links TRBV6-5 to TRBJ1-1, with no clear D. Trimming removed 7 bases at V and 5 bases at J, with 11 bases between. The CDR3 is made up of 12 amino acids. Germline CDR1 reads MNHEY; CDR2 reads SVGAGI. The CDR3, as DNA: TGTGCCAGCATTAGGGATTTGACTGAAGCTTTCTTT. It is translated as CASIRDLTEAFF.

The chain combines TRBV27 with TRBJ1-3, with D perhaps TRBD1 (5 bases). V was cut by 5 bases and J by 0 bases, with 8 bases left in between. Germline V CDR1 and CDR2: MNHEY, SMNVEV (reference sequence). This CDR3 has 14 amino acids. CDR3 sequence reads: CASSTGHSGNTIYF. The CDR3 DNA sequence: TGTGCCAGCAGTACAGGACACTCTGGAAACACCATATATTTT.

J is TRBJ2-3 and V is TRBV10-2; 7 nucleotides match TRBD2. Germline values: CDR1 WSHSY, CDR2 SAAADI. J lost 2 bases, V lost 6 bases, and 2 bases had no gene match. The length of the CDR3 is 13 residues. Here the CDR3 reads CASRLANTDTQYF. CDR3 nucleotide sequence: TGCGCCAGCAGACTAGCGAACACAGATACGCAGTATTTT.

The chain combines TRBV18 with TRBJ1-6; D remains ambiguous. This CDR3 spans 15 amino acids. Trimming took 5 bases from V and 9 from J, leaving 17 bases between them. Germline-derived CDR1 and CDR2 are KGHSH and LQKENI. In DNA, the CDR3 is TGTGCCAGCTCAGCCCATACCCAAGAGGGTTCACCCCTCCACTTT. Translation: CASSAHTQEGSPLHF.

J is TRBJ1-2 and V is TRBV19, with a weak D call TRBD1 (5 bases). V was pared by 4 bases and J by 4 bases, with 13 bases between. The CDR3 totals 14 residues. From germline, CDR1 is LNHDA and CDR2 SQIVND (reference sequence). The CDR3 DNA follows: TGTGCCAGTAGTACCCAAGGGACCCCCTATGGCTACACCTTC. Translation: CASSTQGTPYGYTF.

This clone was recorded once. The chain carries TRBV6-5 and TRBJ1-2; TRBD1 matches 7 bases. In germline, CDR1 is MNHEY, CDR2 SVGAGI. The V and J ends lost 5 bases and 6 bases, in that order; junction bases with no gene match: 3. There are 12 residues in the CDR3. CDR3 loop: CASSRQGDGYTF. The CDR3 DNA reads TGTGCCAGCAGTCGACAGGGAGATGGCTACACCTTC.

The V and J genes are TRBV21-1 and TRBJ2-1; TRBD1, the table's D call, lacks a check against the DNA. TRBV21-1 is a pseudogene locus. The CDR3 loop spans 14 amino acids. In nucleotides, the CDR3 is TGTGCCAGGGGGCGTAACACTTCCTACAATGAGCAGTTCTTC. Translated, it gives CARGRNTSYNEQFF.

The gene calls are TRBV19 and TRBJ2-7; D gene ambiguous. The V end was cut by 3 bases, the J end by 3 bases, with 12 bases between. The CDR3 spans 14 residues. CDR1 LNHDA and CDR2 SQIVND come from the germline V gene (reference sequence). Written as DNA, the CDR3 is TGTGCCAGTAGTATGGATGGTTGGAGCTACGAGCAGTACTTC. It yields the protein CASSMDGWSYEQYF.

The chain uses TRBV2 and TRBJ1-6, with a possible D match to TRBD1 (5 bases). V dropped 5 bases and J dropped 7 bases, with 6 bases sitting between them. The CDR3 sequence is 12 residues long. The germline V gene has CDR1 SNHLY and CDR2 FYNNEI. The CDR3 nucleotides read TGTGCCAGCAGTCGACAGAATTCACCCCTCCACTTT. Translated, it gives CASSRQNSPLHF.

V and J are TRBV4-1 and TRBJ2-4; 15 bases line up with TRBD2. V gave up 0 bases and J gave up 7 bases; unmatched junction bases: 10. CDR1 MGHRA and CDR2 YSYEKL come from the germline V gene. This CDR3 spans 19 amino acids. CDR3 DNA: TGCGCCAGCAGCCAAGATGGGGGACTAGCGGGAGGCACGGGTAACATTCAGTACTTC. As protein: CASSQDGGLAGGTGNIQYF.

The J gene is TRBJ1-1, the V gene TRBV18, with TRBD1 as a possible D gene (5 bases). The germline V and J ends were trimmed by 5 bases and 8 bases, with 18 bases remaining between them. The CDR3 covers 14 residues. Germline CDR1 and CDR2: KGHSH and LQKENI. The DNA for the CDR3 is TGTGCCAGCTCATCACGCTGGGGGGACGGCGAAGCTTTCTTT. Its protein product is CASSSRWGDGEAFF.

The chain recombines TRBV29-1 with TRBJ1-5, with D perhaps matching TRBD1 (5 bases). The V end lost 4 bases, the J end lost 2 bases, and 6 bases lay between the germline ends. The germline CDR1 and CDR2 sequences are SQVTM and ANQGSEA. This CDR3 has 12 residues. The chain's CDR3 is CSVAGGNQPQHF. CDR3 bases: TGCAGCGTTGCGGGGGGCAATCAGCCCCAGCATTTT.

This rearrangement joins TRBV28 to TRBJ2-1, with TRBD2 matching over 13 bases. V was pared by 6 bases and J by 4 bases, with 6 bases of the junction left unmatched. Looked up from germline, CDR1 is MDHEN and CDR2 is SYDVKM. This CDR3 has 16 amino acids. CDR3 amino acids: CASSTSGRAKYNEQFF. CDR3 bases: TGTGCCAGCAGCACTAGCGGGAGGGCCAAGTACAATGAGCAGTTCTTC.

The table lists this clone with a count of one. V and J are TRBV11-2 and TRBJ1-2; D gene ambiguous. There are 13 residues in the CDR3. V was cut by 7 bases and J by 4 bases, with 13 bases left in between. Germline assignment: CDR1 SGHAT and CDR2 FQNNGV. This CDR3 is CASTLAGGYGYTF. Here the CDR3 DNA reads TGTGCCAGCACCTTGGCGGGCGGCTATGGCTACACCTTC.